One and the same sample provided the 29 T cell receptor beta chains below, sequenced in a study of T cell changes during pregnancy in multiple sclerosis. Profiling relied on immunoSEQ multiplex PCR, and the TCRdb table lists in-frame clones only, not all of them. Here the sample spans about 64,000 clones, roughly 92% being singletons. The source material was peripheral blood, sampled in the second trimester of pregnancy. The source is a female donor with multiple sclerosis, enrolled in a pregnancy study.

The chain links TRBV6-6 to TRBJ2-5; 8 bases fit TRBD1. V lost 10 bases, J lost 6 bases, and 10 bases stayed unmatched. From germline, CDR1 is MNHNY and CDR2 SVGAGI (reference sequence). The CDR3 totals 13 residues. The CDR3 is CAIADRAGQTQYF. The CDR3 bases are TGTGCCATCGCGGACAGGGCTGGGCAGACCCAGTACTTC.

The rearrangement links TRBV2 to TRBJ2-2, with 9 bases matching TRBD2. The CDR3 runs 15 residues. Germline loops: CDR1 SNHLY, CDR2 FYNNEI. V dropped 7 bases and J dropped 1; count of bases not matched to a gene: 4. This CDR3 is CASTTSGGNTGELFF. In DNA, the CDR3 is TGTGCCAGCACGACTAGCGGAGGGAACACCGGGGAGCTGTTTTTT. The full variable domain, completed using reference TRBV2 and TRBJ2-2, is EPEVTQTPSHQVTQMGQEVILRCVPISNHLYFYWYRQILGQKVEFLVSFYNNEISEKSEIFDDQFSVERPDGSNFTLKIRSTKLEDSAMYFCASTTSGGNTGELFFGEGSRLTVL.

Written as DNA, the CDR3 is TGTGCCAGCAGTTCCCATTCAAACCAAGAGACCCAGTACTTC. Its translation is CASSSHSNQETQYF. The chain couples TRBV27 to TRBJ2-5, with no clear D. The CDR3 runs 14 residues. Germline loops: CDR1 MNHEY, CDR2 SMNVEV (reference sequence). The germline V and J ends were trimmed by 4 bases and 0 bases, with 9 bases remaining between them.

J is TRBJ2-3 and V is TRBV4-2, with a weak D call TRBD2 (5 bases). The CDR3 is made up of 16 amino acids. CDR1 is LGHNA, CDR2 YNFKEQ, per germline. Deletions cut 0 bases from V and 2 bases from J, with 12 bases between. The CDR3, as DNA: TGTGCCAGCAGCCAAGAATCGCTAGCCGTCACAGATACGCAGTATTTT. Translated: CASSQESLAVTDTQYF.

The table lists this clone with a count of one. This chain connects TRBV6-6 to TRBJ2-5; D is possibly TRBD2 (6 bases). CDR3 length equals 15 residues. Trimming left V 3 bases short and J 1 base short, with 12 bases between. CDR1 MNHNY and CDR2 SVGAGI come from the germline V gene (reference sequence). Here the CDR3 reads CASSYWGEIQETQYF. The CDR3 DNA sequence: TGTGCCAGCAGTTATTGGGGGGAAATCCAAGAGACCCAGTACTTC.

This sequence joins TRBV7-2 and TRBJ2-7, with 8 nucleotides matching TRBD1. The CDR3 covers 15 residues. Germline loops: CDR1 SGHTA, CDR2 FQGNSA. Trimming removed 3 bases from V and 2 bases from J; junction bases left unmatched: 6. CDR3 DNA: TGTGCCAGCAGCTTGGGGACAGGACCTACCTACGAGCAGTACTTC. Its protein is CASSLGTGPTYEQYF.

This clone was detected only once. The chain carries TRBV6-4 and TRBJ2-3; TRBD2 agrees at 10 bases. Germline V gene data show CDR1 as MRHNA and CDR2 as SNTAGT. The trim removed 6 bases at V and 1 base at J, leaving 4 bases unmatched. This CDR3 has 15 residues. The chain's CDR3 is CASSSGTSGTDTQYF. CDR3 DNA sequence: TGTGCCAGCAGCTCCGGGACTAGCGGCACAGATACGCAGTATTTT.

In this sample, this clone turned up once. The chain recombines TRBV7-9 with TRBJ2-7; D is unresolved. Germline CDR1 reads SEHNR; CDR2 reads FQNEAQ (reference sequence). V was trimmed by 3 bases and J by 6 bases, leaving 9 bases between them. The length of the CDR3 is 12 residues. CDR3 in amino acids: CASSFRSGEQYF. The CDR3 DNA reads TGTGCCAGCAGCTTCAGATCGGGCGAGCAGTACTTC.

CDR3 in DNA: TGTGCCTGGTCCTTTACTAACTATGGCTACACCTTC. It is translated as CAWSFTNYGYTF. V and J are TRBV30 and TRBJ1-2; D call uncertain. Between the trimmed V and J ends, which lost 5 bases and 0 bases, there was a span of 7 bases. Germline V gene sequence: CDR1 GTSNPN, CDR2 SVGIG (reference sequence). This CDR3 has 12 amino acids.

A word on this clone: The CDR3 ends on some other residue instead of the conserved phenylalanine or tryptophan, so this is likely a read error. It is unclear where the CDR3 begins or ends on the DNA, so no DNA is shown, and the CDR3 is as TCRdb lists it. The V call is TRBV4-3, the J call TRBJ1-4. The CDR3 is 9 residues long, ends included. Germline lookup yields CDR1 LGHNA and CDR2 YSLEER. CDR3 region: CASSHLELA.

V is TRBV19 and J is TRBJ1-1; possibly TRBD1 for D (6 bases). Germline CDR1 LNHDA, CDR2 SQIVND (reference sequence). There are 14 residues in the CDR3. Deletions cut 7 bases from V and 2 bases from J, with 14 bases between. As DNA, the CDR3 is TGTGCCAGTATTAAGACAGGAATTAACACTGAAGCTTTCTTT. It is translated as CASIKTGINTEAFF.

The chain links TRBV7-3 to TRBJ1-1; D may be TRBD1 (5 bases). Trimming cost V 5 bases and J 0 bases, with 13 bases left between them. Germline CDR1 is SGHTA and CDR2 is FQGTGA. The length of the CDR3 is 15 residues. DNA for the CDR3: TGTGCCAGCAGCGCAGCTCCAGGGATGAACACTGAAGCTTTCTTT. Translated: CASSAAPGMNTEAFF.

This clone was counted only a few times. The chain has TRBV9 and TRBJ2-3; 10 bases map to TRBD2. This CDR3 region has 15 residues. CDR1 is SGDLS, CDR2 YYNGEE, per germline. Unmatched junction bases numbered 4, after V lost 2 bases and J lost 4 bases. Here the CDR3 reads CASSVSGGGPDTQYF. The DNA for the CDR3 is TGTGCCAGCAGCGTCAGCGGGGGGGGCCCAGATACGCAGTATTTT.

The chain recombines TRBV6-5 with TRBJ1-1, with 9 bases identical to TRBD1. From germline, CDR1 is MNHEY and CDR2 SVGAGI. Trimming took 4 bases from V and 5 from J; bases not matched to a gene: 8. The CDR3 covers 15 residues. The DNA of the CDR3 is TGTGCCAGCAGTTTGGGACAGGGACGGGCGACTGAAGCTTTCTTT. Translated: CASSLGQGRATEAFF.

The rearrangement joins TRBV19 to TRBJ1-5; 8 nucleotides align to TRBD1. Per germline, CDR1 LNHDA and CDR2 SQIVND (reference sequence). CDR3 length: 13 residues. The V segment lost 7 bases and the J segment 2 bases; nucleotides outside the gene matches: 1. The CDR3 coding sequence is TGTGCCAGTAAACAGGGGGGCAATCAGCCCCAGCATTTT. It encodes CASKQGGNQPQHF.

The CDR3 region is CASSALAGEQFF. The CDR3, as DNA: TGTGCCAGCTCAGCCCTAGCGGGAGAGCAGTTCTTC. J is TRBJ2-1 and V is TRBV18, with TRBD2 matching over 9 bases. CDR3 size: 12 residues. Germline-derived CDR1 and CDR2 are KGHSH and LQKENI. Losses at the gene ends were 5 bases for V and 10 bases for J; bases not matched to a gene: 3. Based on the CDR3 plus reference TRBV18 and TRBJ2-1, the full variable domain is NAGVMQNPRHLVRRRGQEARLRCSPMKGHSHVYWYRQLPEEGLKFMVYLQKENIIDESGMPKERFSAEFPKEGPSILRIQQVVRGDSAAYFCASSALAGEQFFGPGTRLTVL.

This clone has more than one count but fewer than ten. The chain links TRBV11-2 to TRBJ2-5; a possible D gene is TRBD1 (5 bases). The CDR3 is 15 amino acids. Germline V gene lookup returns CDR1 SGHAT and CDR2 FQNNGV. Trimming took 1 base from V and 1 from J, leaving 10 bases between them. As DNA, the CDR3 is TGTGCCAGCAGCTTAGGACAGAAGGTCCAAGAGACCCAGTACTTC. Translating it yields CASSLGQKVQETQYF.

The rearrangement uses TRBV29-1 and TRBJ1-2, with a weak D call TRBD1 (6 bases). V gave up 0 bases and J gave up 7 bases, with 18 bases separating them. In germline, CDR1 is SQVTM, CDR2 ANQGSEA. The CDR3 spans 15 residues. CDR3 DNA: TGCAGCGTTGAAGAGAGGGGGGGCAGAAATGCTGGCTACACCTTC. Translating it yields CSVEERGGRNAGYTF.

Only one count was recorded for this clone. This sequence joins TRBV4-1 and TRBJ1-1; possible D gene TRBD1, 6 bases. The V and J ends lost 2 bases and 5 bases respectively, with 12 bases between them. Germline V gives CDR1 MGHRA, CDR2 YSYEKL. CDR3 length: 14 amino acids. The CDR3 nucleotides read TGCGCCAGCAGCCAACTATCAGGGGTGACTGAAGCTTTCTTT. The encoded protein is CASSQLSGVTEAFF.

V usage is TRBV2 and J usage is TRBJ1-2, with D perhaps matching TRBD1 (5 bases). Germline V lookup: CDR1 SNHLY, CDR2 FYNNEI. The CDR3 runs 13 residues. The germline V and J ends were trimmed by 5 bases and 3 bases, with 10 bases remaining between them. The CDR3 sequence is CASSLTGDYGYTF. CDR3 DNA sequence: TGTGCCAGCAGTCTAACAGGCGACTATGGCTACACCTTC. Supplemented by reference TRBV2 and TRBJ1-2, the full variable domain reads EPEVTQTPSHQVTQMGQEVILRCVPISNHLYFYWYRQILGQKVEFLVSFYNNEISEKSEIFDDQFSVERPDGSNFTLKIRSTKLEDSAMYFCASSLTGDYGYTFGSGTRLTVV.

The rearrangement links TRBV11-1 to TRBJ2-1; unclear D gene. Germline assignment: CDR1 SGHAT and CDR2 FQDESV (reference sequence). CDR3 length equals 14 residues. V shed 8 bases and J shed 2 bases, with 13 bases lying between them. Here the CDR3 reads CASSFQRTYNEQFF. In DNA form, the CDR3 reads TGTGCCAGCTCCTTCCAGCGAACCTACAATGAGCAGTTCTTC.

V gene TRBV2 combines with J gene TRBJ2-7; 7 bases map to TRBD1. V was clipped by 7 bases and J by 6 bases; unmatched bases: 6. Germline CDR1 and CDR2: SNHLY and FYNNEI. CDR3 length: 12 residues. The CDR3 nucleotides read TGTGCCAGCAAAAGGGACAGTGGCGAGCAGTACTTC. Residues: CASKRDSGEQYF. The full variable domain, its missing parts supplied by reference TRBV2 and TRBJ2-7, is EPEVTQTPSHQVTQMGQEVILRCVPISNHLYFYWYRQILGQKVEFLVSFYNNEISEKSEIFDDQFSVERPDGSNFTLKIRSTKLEDSAMYFCASKRDSGEQYFGPGTRLTVT.

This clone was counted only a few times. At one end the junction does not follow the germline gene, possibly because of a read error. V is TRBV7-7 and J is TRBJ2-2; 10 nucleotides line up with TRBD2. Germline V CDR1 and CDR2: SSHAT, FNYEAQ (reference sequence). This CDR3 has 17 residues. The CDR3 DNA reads TGTGCTAGCAGCGTCTCTAGCGGGAGTATTGGCACCGGGGAGCTGTTTTTT. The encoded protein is CASSVSSGSIGTGELFF. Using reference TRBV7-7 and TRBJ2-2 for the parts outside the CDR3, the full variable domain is GAGVSQSPRYKVTKRGQDVTLRCDPISSHATLYWYQQALGQGPEFLTYFNYEAQPDKSGLPSDRFSAERPEGSISTLTIQRTEQRDSAMYRCASSVSSGSIGTGELFFGEGSRLTVL.

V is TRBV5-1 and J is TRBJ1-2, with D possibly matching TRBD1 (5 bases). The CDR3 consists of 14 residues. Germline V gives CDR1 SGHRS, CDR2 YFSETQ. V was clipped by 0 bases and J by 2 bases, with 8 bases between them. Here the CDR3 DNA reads TGCGCCAGCAGCTTGGCACAGGAGAACTATGGCTACACCTTC. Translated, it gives CASSLAQENYGYTF.

The CDR3, as DNA: TGTGCCAGCAGCCAAGCCCAGGGAGGATTTGGCTACACCTTC. Amino acids: CASSQAQGGFGYTF. The rearrangement joins TRBV14 to TRBJ1-2, with D perhaps TRBD1 (5 bases). Trimming took off 1 base at V and 7 bases at J, with 13 bases between the two ends. CDR3 size: 14 residues. CDR1 SGHDN and CDR2 FVKESK come from the germline V gene.

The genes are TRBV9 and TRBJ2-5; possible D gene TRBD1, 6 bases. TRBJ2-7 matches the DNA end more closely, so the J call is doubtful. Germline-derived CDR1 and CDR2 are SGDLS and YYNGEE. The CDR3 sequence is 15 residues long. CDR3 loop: CASSPRDTSSYEQYF. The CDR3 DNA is TGTGCCAGCAGCCCCCGGGACACAAGCTCCTACGAGCAGTACTTC.

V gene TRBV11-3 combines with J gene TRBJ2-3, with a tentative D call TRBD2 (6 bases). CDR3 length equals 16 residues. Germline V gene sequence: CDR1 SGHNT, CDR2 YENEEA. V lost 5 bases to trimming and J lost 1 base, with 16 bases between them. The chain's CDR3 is CASSGGRGGGTDTQYF. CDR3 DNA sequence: TGTGCCAGCAGCGGTGGCCGGGGAGGAGGCACAGATACGCAGTATTTT.

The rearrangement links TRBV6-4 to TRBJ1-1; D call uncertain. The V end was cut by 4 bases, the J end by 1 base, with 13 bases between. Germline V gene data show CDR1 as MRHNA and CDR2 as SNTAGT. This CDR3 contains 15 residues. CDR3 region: CASSVQPTENTEAFF. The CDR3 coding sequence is TGTGCCAGCAGTGTACAGCCAACTGAGAACACTGAAGCTTTCTTT.

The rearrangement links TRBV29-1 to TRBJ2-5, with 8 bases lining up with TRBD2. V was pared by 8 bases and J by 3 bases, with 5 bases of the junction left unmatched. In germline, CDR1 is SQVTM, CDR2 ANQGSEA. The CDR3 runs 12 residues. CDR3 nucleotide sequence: TGCAGCATTAGCGGGGAAGAAGAGACCCAGTACTTC. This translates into CSISGEEETQYF.